These T cell receptor beta chains were read from a single sample in a study of T cell responses to AZD1222 COVID-19 vaccine. The table came from immunoSEQ multiplex PCR; TCRdb's copy has only in-frame clones and leaves some out. The table has roughly 180,000 clones, around nine tenths seen once. The sequencing used peripheral blood, collected 28 days after the second AZD1222 dose. The origin of the receptors is an adult who received the AZD1222 COVID-19 vaccine. The CDR3 runs from the conserved cysteine through the conserved F or W. Each record gives: clone size, D gene, V gene, J gene, CDR3 protein, CDR3 DNA. The D gene is left open where the match is weak. Clone size is stated in some rows and not others, as once, few, many or a class when expanded.

>NA|NA|TRBV3-1/TRBV3-2|TRBJ2-6
CASSQSDGNSGANVLTF
TGTGCCAGCAGCCAATCGGACGGGAACTCTGGGGCCAACGTCCTGACTTTC
>NA|TRBD1|TRBV9|TRBJ1-4
CASSVGGTENEKLFF
TGTGCCAGCAGCGTAGGCGGGACAGAAAATGAAAAACTGTTTTTT
>NA|NA|TRBV30|TRBJ2-7
CAWSVTVSSYEQYF
TGTGCCTGGAGTGTAACCGTCAGCTCCTACGAGCAGTACTTC
>NA|TRBD2|TRBV29-1|TRBJ2-3
CSVGAGLAGTDTQYF
TGCAGCGTTGGCGCGGGACTAGCGGGAACAGATACGCAGTATTTT
>NA|NA|TRBV28|TRBJ1-6
CASRPGQYNSPLHF
TGTGCCAGCAGACCTGGACAGTATAATTCACCCCTCCACTTT
>NA|NA|TRBV5-5|TRBJ2-3
CASSLVGGASTDTQYF
TGTGCCAGCAGCTTGGTCGGTGGGGCCAGCACAGATACGCAGTATTTT
>NA|NA|TRBV19|TRBJ2-7
CASSIRGPYEQYF
TGTGCCAGTAGTATCAGGGGACCGTACGAGCAGTACTTC
>NA|NA|TRBV11-3|TRBJ1-1
CASSWPKSGTENTEAFF
TGTGCCAGCAGCTGGCCGAAATCCGGGACGGAAAACACTGAAGCTTTCTTT
>NA|TRBD2|TRBV4-2|TRBJ2-5
CASSQGTGGGRETQYF
TGTGCCAGCAGCCAAGGGACGGGGGGAGGCCGAGAGACCCAGTACTTC
>NA|TRBD2|TRBV4-2|TRBJ2-3
CASSQDSGLAGGPGAQYF
TGTGCCAGCAGCCAAGATAGCGGACTAGCGGGAGGGCCCGGTGCGCAGTATTTT
>once|TRBD1|TRBV28|TRBJ1-6
CASSTTGTGVVSYNSPLHF
TGTGCCAGCAGTACGACTGGAACAGGGGTCGTCTCCTATAATTCACCCCTCCACTTT
>NA|NA|TRBV6-4|TRBJ2-7
CASSDPKRALKDEQYF
TGTGCCAGCAGTGACCCAAAGAGGGCGTTAAAAGACGAGCAGTACTTC
>NA|NA|TRBV5-1|TRBJ1-1
CASSADSEAFF
TGCGCCAGCAGCGCAGACAGTGAAGCTTTCTTT
>NA|NA|TRBV4-2|TRBJ1-2
CASSQGFILSRWYGYTF
TGTGCCAGCAGCCAGGGTTTTATCCTCTCGCGATGGTATGGCTACACCTTC
>NA|NA|TRBV6-1|TRBJ2-7
CASSEVGGDFYEQYF
TGTGCCAGCAGTGAAGTTGGCGGGGATTTCTACGAGCAGTACTTC
>few|TRBD2|TRBV6-5|TRBJ2-7
CASSYSGGSEQYF
TGTGCCAGCAGTTACTCGGGAGGGAGCGAGCAGTACTTC
>NA|TRBD1|TRBV30|TRBJ1-5
CAWASQGDQPQHF
TGTGCCTGGGCGTCACAGGGGGACCAGCCCCAGCATTTT
>NA|NA|TRBV6-5|TRBJ2-7
CASRETGTYEQYF
TGTGCCAGCAGGGAGACAGGCACGTACGAGCAGTACTTC
>NA|NA|TRBV3-1/TRBV3-2|TRBJ1-4
CASSDAGVTNEKLFF
TGTGCCAGCAGCGATGCAGGGGTAACTAATGAAAAACTGTTTTTT
>NA|TRBD1|TRBV4-1|TRBJ2-7
CASSQFLTGGIHEQYF
TGCGCCAGCAGCCAATTTCTCACAGGGGGCATTCACGAGCAGTACTTC
>NA|TRBD1|TRBV2|TRBJ1-6
CASAGGTSYNSPLHF
TGTGCCAGCGCAGGGGGTACGTCCTATAATTCACCCCTCCACTTT
>NA|NA|TRBV7-2|TRBJ2-5
CASSRGVGRTYQETQYF
TGTGCCAGCAGCCGCGGGGTGGGCCGTACCTACCAAGAGACCCAGTACTTC
>NA|TRBD2|TRBV3-1/TRBV3-2|TRBJ2-7
CASSQVGLAGAYEQYF
TGTGCCAGCAGCCAAGTCGGGCTAGCGGGGGCCTACGAGCAGTACTTC
>NA|TRBD1|TRBV5-1|TRBJ1-4
CASSLEGGDEKLFF
TGCGCCAGCAGCTTGGAAGGGGGCGATGAAAAACTGTTTTTT
>NA|TRBD1|TRBV4-1|TRBJ2-7
CASSQEGTGGYEQYF
TGCGCCAGCAGCCAAGAGGGGACAGGGGGCTACGAGCAGTACTTC
>NA|TRBD1|TRBV27|TRBJ1-1
CASSWDRDYTEAFF
TGTGCCAGCAGTTGGGACAGGGACTACACTGAAGCTTTCTTT
>NA|NA|TRBV5-1|TRBJ2-5
CASSLDPRETQYF
TGCGCCAGCAGCTTGGACCCACGCGAGACCCAGTACTTC
>NA|NA|TRBV4-2|TRBJ2-4
CASSQDQGLGKNIQYF
TGTGCCAGCAGCCAAGACCAGGGTCTTGGCAAAAACATTCAGTACTTC
>NA|NA|TRBV19|TRBJ1-2
CASSIESGEANYGYTF
TGTGCCAGTAGTATAGAGAGTGGGGAGGCTAACTATGGCTACACCTTC
>NA|TRBD2|TRBV28|TRBJ2-1
CASSLVSGSQQFF
TGTGCCAGCAGTTTGGTTAGCGGGAGTCAGCAGTTCTTC
>NA|NA|TRBV2|TRBJ1-4
CASSEQGEKLFF
TGTGCCAGCAGTGAACAGGGAGAAAAACTGTTTTTT
>few|NA|TRBV4-2|TRBJ1-2
CASSQATRGTGGYTF
TGTGCCAGCAGCCAAGCTACCCGAGGGACTGGGGGCTACACCTTC
>NA|NA|TRBV23-1|TRBJ1-4
CASALGPATNEKLFF
TGCGCCAGCGCCCTGGGTCCTGCAACTAATGAAAAACTGTTTTTT
>NA|NA|TRBV4-2|TRBJ1-1
CASSLQGPEAFF
TGTGCCAGCAGCCTTCAGGGGCCTGAAGCTTTCTTT
>NA|NA|TRBV3-1/TRBV3-2|TRBJ1-3
CASSLGRDSGNTIYF
TGTGCCAGCAGCCTCGGACGGGACTCTGGAAACACCATATATTTT
>NA|NA|TRBV6-2/TRBV6-3|TRBJ2-5
CASSRDGGGETQYF
TGTGCCAGCAGCCGCGATGGGGGCGGAGAGACCCAGTACTTC
>NA|TRBD2|TRBV7-3|TRBJ2-1
CASSQQLVAGEGQFF
TGTGCCAGCAGCCAGCAATTAGTAGCGGGAGAAGGGCAGTTCTTC
>NA|NA|TRBV2|TRBJ1-3
CARTTLLSGNTIYF
TGTGCCAGAACCACCCTTCTCTCTGGAAACACCATATATTTT
>NA|NA|TRBV15|TRBJ2-5
CATSRDTSWAQYF
TGTGCCACCAGCAGAGATACTAGTTGGGCCCAGTACTTC
>NA|TRBD1|TRBV5-1|TRBJ1-5
CASSEGAVNQPQHF
TGCGCCAGCAGCGAGGGGGCCGTCAATCAGCCCCAGCATTTT
>NA|TRBD1|TRBV7-6|TRBJ2-7
CASSLEGLPGTATYEQYF
TGTGCCAGCAGCTTAGAGGGGCTACCGGGGACAGCCACCTACGAGCAGTACTTC
>NA|TRBD1|TRBV30|TRBJ1-4
CAWRPKGAKNEKLFF
TGTGCCTGGAGACCGAAGGGGGCTAAGAATGAAAAACTGTTTTTT
>NA|NA|TRBV10-1|TRBJ2-3
CASKGGRDTDTQYF
TGCGCCAGCAAGGGTGGCAGGGACACAGATACGCAGTATTTT
>NA|NA|TRBV28|TRBJ2-1
CASSLWGMSSKYNEQFF
TGTGCCAGCAGTTTATGGGGGATGAGTAGTAAGTACAATGAGCAGTTCTTC
>once|TRBD1|TRBV3-1/TRBV3-2|TRBJ2-1
CASSQKVPGTGGKNEQFF
TGTGCCAGCAGCCAGAAAGTCCCCGGGACAGGGGGGAAAAATGAGCAGTTCTTC
>NA|TRBD1|TRBV30|TRBJ1-4
CAWNIQGAYEKLFF
TGTGCCTGGAATATACAGGGGGCTTACGAAAAACTGTTTTTT
>NA|NA|TRBV6-5|TRBJ2-3
CASSSQTSRADTQYF
TGTGCCAGCAGTTCACAGACAAGTCGTGCAGATACGCAGTATTTT
>NA|TRBD1|TRBV3-1/TRBV3-2|TRBJ1-4
CASSHRLQGVEEKLFF
TGTGCCAGCAGCCATCGACTCCAGGGGGTTGAAGAAAAACTGTTTTTT
>NA|TRBD2|TRBV4-3|TRBJ2-1
CASSQEEAGGHGNEQFF
TGCGCCAGCAGCCAAGAGGAAGCGGGGGGGCACGGCAATGAGCAGTTCTTC
>NA|TRBD2|TRBV5-1|TRBJ2-3
CASSPGVAGRSDTQYF
TGCGCCAGCAGCCCCGGGGTAGCGGGACGGTCCGATACGCAGTATTTT
>NA|TRBD1|TRBV10-3|TRBJ2-7
CAISELPGQGERQYF
TGTGCCATCAGTGAGCTTCCGGGACAGGGGGAAAGGCAGTACTTC
>NA|NA|TRBV7-3|TRBJ2-1
CASSQGPWSSYNEQFF
TGTGCCAGCAGCCAAGGTCCGTGGAGCTCCTACAATGAGCAGTTCTTC